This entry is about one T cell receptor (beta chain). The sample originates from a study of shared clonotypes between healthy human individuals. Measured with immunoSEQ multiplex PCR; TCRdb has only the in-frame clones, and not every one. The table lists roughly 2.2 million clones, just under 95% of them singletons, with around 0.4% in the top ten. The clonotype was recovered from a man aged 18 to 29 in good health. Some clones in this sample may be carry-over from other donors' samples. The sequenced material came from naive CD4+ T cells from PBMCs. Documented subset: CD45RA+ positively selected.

The CDR3 spells CASSRMSSYEQYF. Written as DNA, the CDR3 is TGTGCCAGCAGTCGGATGAGCTCCTACGAGCAGTACTTC. This chain joins TRBV6-5 and TRBJ2-7; the D is unclear. This CDR3 contains 13 residues. CDR1 and CDR2 (germline): MNHEY, SVGAGI. The V gene lost 5 bases and the J gene lost 0 bases, with 8 bases spanning the gap.